The entry below describes one T cell receptor beta chain. The antigen this receptor binds is unknown. Qualities for individual bases were not recorded, and no much larger clone is one base off. The CDR3 regions of human TCRbeta chains were analyzed by immunosequencing. As for the authors' bioinformatics: Repertoire TCRs were checked for matches against a reference library of SARS-CoV-2-specific TCRs that had been generated using the MIRA antigen-specificity platform. Breadth was defined as the fraction of unique TCRs that were SARS-CoV-2-associated, and depth was defined as the fraction of total T cells that were SARS-CoV-2-associated. Using the MIRA data, each spike-specific TCR was assigned both to the spike region to which the TCR was reactive and to a CD4 or CD8 class. Log10-transformed breadth and depth values were compared by one-way ANOVA with Sidak's multiple comparisons tests. TCRdb retrieved this table from immuneACCESS and kept in-frame rearrangements only. Not all clones are present; in checked studies, unresolved V genes account for under half, and no reason is known for the remainder. V and J calls and clone size come straight from that table; D and trimming were deduced from the DNA. This sample holds roughly 100,000 clones; 75% to 90% were observed only once. The ten biggest clones cover approximately 4.7% of the sample.

This sample was taken from a study of T cell responses to AZD1222 COVID-19 vaccine (dated by TCRdb to 2020 to 2022). Regarding the complete study: AZD1222 recipients with second doses at about 4 weeks or about 12 weeks were pooled, because spike-specific TCR depth and breadth did not differ between schedules. TCR sequencing covered 230 to 250 trial participants: some 210 given two doses of AZD1222 and 26 given two doses of MenACWY control vaccine. Trial participants were enrolled by age into subgroups of 18-55, 56-69 and 70-plus years, and around 140, 26 and 57 TCR-sequenced participants, respectively, were included in these subgroups.

This specimen's time point label, per the study, means: baseline before first vaccination. Vaccinee samples were obtained from the UK trials COV001 and COV002, which included a single-blind randomized controlled phase 2/3 trial of AZD1222 (ChAdOx1 nCoV-19) in healthy adults. Trial participant PBMC samples were collected at day 0 and day 28 after the second dose for TCRbeta chain sequencing. Broader findings and caveats from the paper: Reportedly, close to half of the unique spike-specific TCRs recognized epitopes lying outside the regions that are mutated in the B.1.351 and B.1.1.7 variants. Participants were mostly white British and included more females than males, and it was suggested by the authors that clonal diversity may have been underestimated. Only five or six AZD1222 recipients were SARS-CoV-2 seropositive at baseline, limiting conclusions about previously exposed vaccinees. Spike-specific TCR breadth and depth rose significantly after two AZD1222 doses compared with day 0 and with MenACWY recipients. Vaccine-associated CD4 TCRs spanned the whole spike protein, with dominant responses in regions 160-218 and 743-854. The 56-69-year group was small, and its depth increase did not reach significance, likely because of low power. Because no day 14 peak-response samples were available, the repertoires could be characterized only after the peak T cell response.

The germline V gene (reference sequence) gives CDR1 as GTSNPN and CDR2 as SVGIG. V loses 1 base, J loses 9 bases, and the germline ends lie 16 bases apart. The CDR3 sequence holds 13 residues, the cysteine and phenylalanine included. Only CDR3 DNA is held: 39 bases, read in frame from base 1. The sequence joins TRBV30 to TRBJ2-7, with the D gene not clear enough to name. The source is an adult in good health. The sequenced sample was peripheral blood, obtained on day 0 of AZD1222 vaccination. The nucleotide sequence reads as follows: TGTGCCTGGAGTGCTACAGTCGGCAACGTGCAGTACTTC. Its protein product is CAWSATVGNVQYF.